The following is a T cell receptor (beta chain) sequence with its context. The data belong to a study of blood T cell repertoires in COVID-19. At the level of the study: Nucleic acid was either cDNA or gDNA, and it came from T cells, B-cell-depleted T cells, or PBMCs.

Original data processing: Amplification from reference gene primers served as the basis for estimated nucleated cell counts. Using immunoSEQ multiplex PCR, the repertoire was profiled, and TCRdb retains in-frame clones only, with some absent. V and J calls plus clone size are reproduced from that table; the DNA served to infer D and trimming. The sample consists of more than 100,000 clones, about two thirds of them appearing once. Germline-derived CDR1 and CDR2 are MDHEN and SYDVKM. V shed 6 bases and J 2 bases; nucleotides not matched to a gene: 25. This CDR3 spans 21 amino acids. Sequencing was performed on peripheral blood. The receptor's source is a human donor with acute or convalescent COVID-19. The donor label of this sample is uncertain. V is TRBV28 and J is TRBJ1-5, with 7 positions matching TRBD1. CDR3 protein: CASRRRWGDSVKDRRNQPQHF. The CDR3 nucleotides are TGTGCCAGCAGAAGACGATGGGGGGACAGTGTCAAGGACCGACGCAATCAGCCCCAGCATTTT.